This passage covers 19 T cell receptor beta chains from one sample sequenced in a study of T-cell memory formation after mild COVID-19 (dated by TCRdb to about 2021). The method was 5' RACE. This sample was sequenced with an Illumina NovaSeq 6000. Using fastp trimming at Q25 and MiXCR clonotype assembly, TCRdb reanalyzed the public sequencing data and kept in-frame beta chains. Each CDR3 protein gets just one entry, which takes the most common genes and DNA from the rows behind it. The sample has approximately 30,000 distinct CDR3 sequences on record, about 7.7% of them singletons. Around 30% of the sample is taken by the ten largest. The sample taken for sequencing was PBMCs or a T cell subset sorted from them (not recorded which). The source of these receptors is a man between 18 and 29 years old who had mild COVID-19 (a few samples of this study predate the infection). The sample titles of this study are shuffled in the database, so cell type and time point are left out; the donor was told from shared clones.

This clonotype was counted at least ten times. The J gene is TRBJ2-7, the V gene TRBV7-8, with D uncertain. V lost 4 bases and J 0 bases, leaving 10 bases between the germline ends. This CDR3 has 14 amino acids. In germline, CDR1 is SGHVS, CDR2 FQNEAQ. The CDR3 sequence is CASSSLTGSYEQYF. The CDR3 nucleotides read TGTGCCAGCAGCTCCTTGACTGGCTCCTACGAGCAGTACTTC.

This clonotype was detected many times. The CDR3 here is CASSLGERDIQYF. The CDR3 DNA reads TGTGCCAGCAGTTTGGGGGAGAGAGACATTCAGTACTTC. The V gene is TRBV12-3 or TRBV12-4, the J gene TRBJ2-4; D may correspond to TRBD1 or TRBD2 (5 bases each). This CDR3 region has 13 residues. V lost 3 bases, J lost 8 bases, and 11 bases lay in between.

The sample holds many counts of this clonotype. J is TRBJ1-2 and V is TRBV20-1; 7 nucleotides line up with TRBD1. V dropped 6 bases and J dropped 6; count of bases not matched to a gene: 7. The CDR3 covers 12 residues. CDR1 and CDR2 (germline): DFQATT, SNEGSKA (reference sequence). DNA of the CDR3: TGCAGTGCGCCGACAGGGACAGATGGCTACACCTTC. This encodes CSAPTGTDGYTF.

This clonotype was recorded many times. The chain uses TRBV24-1 and TRBJ2-5; D is perhaps TRBD1 or TRBD2 (5 bases each). Germline values: CDR1 KGHDR, CDR2 SFDVKD. The length of the CDR3 is 14 residues. V was clipped by 7 bases and J by 4 bases, with 15 bases between them. This chain's CDR3 is CATRATGASETQYF. Written as DNA, the CDR3 is TGTGCCACCAGGGCCACCGGGGCGTCAGAGACCCAGTACTTC.

This clonotype was recorded many times. DNA of the CDR3: TGCGCCAGCAGCTTGGGGGACAGGGGCGAGCAGTACTTC. Translated: CASSLGDRGEQYF. J is TRBJ2-7 and V is TRBV5-1, with TRBD1 matching 10 bases. V lost 0 bases to trimming and J lost 6 bases; unmatched junction nucleotides: 0. Germline CDR1 and CDR2: SGHRS and YFSETQ. The CDR3 is 13 residues long.

This clonotype was detected many times. The chain couples TRBV5-1 to TRBJ1-4; a possible D gene is TRBD1 (5 bases). There are 14 residues in the CDR3. The germline CDR1 and CDR2 sequences are SGHRS and YFSETQ. V shed 7 bases and J shed 3 bases, with 13 bases lying between them. CDR3 protein: CASGRDGPNEKLFF. The CDR3 nucleotides read TGCGCCAGCGGGAGGGACGGACCTAATGAAAAACTGTTTTTT.

The chain carries TRBV7-7 and TRBJ2-7, with TRBD1 matching over 8 bases. The germline CDR1 and CDR2 sequences are SSHAT and FNYEAQ (reference sequence). V trimming: 3 bases; J trimming: 2 bases; junction bases outside the gene matches: 6. This CDR3 spans 15 amino acids. This chain's CDR3 is CASSFGQGDTYEQYF. In DNA form, the CDR3 reads TGTGCCAGCAGCTTCGGACAGGGAGATACCTACGAGCAGTACTTC.

This clonotype was seen a handful of times. The CDR3 region has the DNA TGCAGTGCTAGAACCGGGACAGGGACTGGAAACACCATATATTTT. Its translation: CSARTGTGTGNTIYF. V gene TRBV20-1 combines with J gene TRBJ1-3; 9 bases match TRBD1. The CDR3 is 15 amino acids. Losses at the gene ends were 2 bases for V and 2 bases for J; bases not matched to a gene: 4. The germline V gene has CDR1 DFQATT and CDR2 SNEGSKA (reference sequence).

This clonotype showed up just a few times. The chain joins TRBV7-2 to TRBJ2-3; 7 nucleotides align to TRBD1. J was trimmed by 6 bases and V by 5 bases; bases with no gene match: 8. The CDR3 consists of 14 residues. Germline CDR1 and CDR2: SGHTA and FQGNSA. CDR3 bases: TGTGCCAGCAGCCGGAAGACAGGGACCGATACGCAGTATTTT. Protein product: CASSRKTGTDTQYF.

This clonotype appeared many times. The chain employs TRBV6-2 or TRBV6-3 and TRBJ1-6; D is unclear. The CDR3 consists of 12 residues. Trimming removed 4 bases at V and 8 bases at J, with 6 bases between. In germline, CDR1 is MNHEY, CDR2 SVGEGT. CDR3 DNA: TGTGCCAGCAGTTGGGTTGATTCACCCCTCCACTTT. This codes for CASSWVDSPLHF.

The sample holds many counts of this clonotype. The chain couples TRBV5-1 to TRBJ1-3; 7 bases are a match to TRBD1. Germline V gives CDR1 SGHRS, CDR2 YFSETQ. V shed 6 bases, J shed 9 bases, and the junction held 12 bases outside the gene matches. The CDR3 extends over 14 amino acids. This chain's CDR3 is CASTPGTAEGTIYF. Written as DNA, the CDR3 is TGCGCCAGCACGCCTGGGACAGCCGAGGGCACCATATATTTT.

The chain uses TRBV14 and TRBJ2-1; TRBD1 matches at 12 bases. This CDR3 region has 19 residues. Germline loops: CDR1 SGHDN, CDR2 FVKESK. The J segment lost 4 bases and the V segment lost 3 bases, leaving 13 bases of the junction unmatched. CDR3 residues: CASSQRDRGRISRYNEQFF. For the CDR3, the DNA is TGTGCCAGCAGCCAGAGGGACAGGGGGCGAATCAGTCGTTACAATGAGCAGTTCTTC.

This clonotype was observed many times. The chain is built from TRBV5-1 and TRBJ2-3; D possibly uses TRBD1 or TRBD2 (5 bases each). This CDR3 region has 17 residues. Trimming stripped 2 bases from V and 4 bases from J, with 20 bases between. Germline lookup yields CDR1 SGHRS and CDR2 YFSETQ. This CDR3 is CASSFPPGTQGADTQYF. CDR3 in DNA: TGCGCCAGCAGCTTCCCCCCCGGGACGCAAGGGGCAGATACGCAGTATTTT.

This clonotype was found many times. The chain links TRBV12-3 or TRBV12-4 to TRBJ1-2, with 9 bases matching TRBD1. V lost 3 bases and J lost 3; bases outside the gene matches: 2. This CDR3 comprises 14 residues. This chain's CDR3 is CASSFGDRDYGYTF. The CDR3, as DNA: TGTGCCAGCAGTTTTGGGGACAGGGACTATGGCTACACCTTC.

This clonotype was seen a handful of times. The genes are TRBV5-1 and TRBJ2-5; 12 nucleotides match TRBD2. The trim removed 4 bases at V and 5 bases at J, leaving 9 bases unmatched. CDR3 size: 16 residues. CDR1 and CDR2 (germline): SGHRS, YFSETQ. Here the CDR3 DNA reads TGCGCCAGCAGCCCGAGACTAGCGGGGGCGGGGGAGACCCAGTACTTC. Translation: CASSPRLAGAGETQYF.

This clonotype appeared a few times. The V call is TRBV5-4, the J call TRBJ2-5; TRBD2 agrees at 10 bases. This CDR3 is 18 amino acids long. After removal of 0 bases from V and 5 bases from J, the junction contained 13 bases not matched to a gene. Germline V gene lookup returns CDR1 SGHNT and CDR2 YYREEE (reference sequence). The CDR3 sequence is CASSLAGNSGGPGETQYF. Written as DNA, the CDR3 is TGTGCCAGCAGCTTGGCCGGGAATAGCGGGGGGCCGGGGGAGACCCAGTACTTC. Variable domain in full (rest from reference TRBV5-4 and TRBJ2-5): ETGVTQSPTHLIKTRGQQVTLRCSSQSGHNTVSWYQQALGQGPQFIFQYYREEENGRGNFPPRFSGLQFPNYSSELNVNALELDDSALYLCASSLAGNSGGPGETQYFGPGTRLLVL.

This clonotype was found many times. The rearrangement uses TRBV7-3 and TRBJ2-3; 9 bases map to TRBD1. V trimming: 3 bases; J trimming: 6 bases; junction bases outside the gene matches: 7. CDR1 is SGHTA, CDR2 FQGTGA, per germline. There are 15 residues in the CDR3. The CDR3 loop is CASSFGQGNMDTQYF. The CDR3 coding sequence is TGTGCCAGCAGCTTTGGACAGGGGAATATGGATACGCAGTATTTT.

This clonotype was observed many times. This chain connects TRBV5-1 to TRBJ2-7; 9 bases line up with TRBD1. CDR3 length: 14 amino acids. Trimming at V came to 7 bases and at J to 0 bases, leaving 5 bases not matched to a gene. The germline V gene encodes CDR1 SGHRS and CDR2 YFSETQ. The CDR3 spells CASRGTGSSYEQYV. The CDR3 DNA reads as TGCGCCAGCCGCGGGACAGGGAGCTCCTACGAGCAGTACGTC.

In its sample, this clonotype was seen many times. The chain joins TRBV3-1 to TRBJ2-3, with D unresolved. Trimming stripped 3 bases from V and 2 bases from J, with 3 bases between. The CDR3 is 12 amino acids. Germline assignment: CDR1 LGHDT and CDR2 YNNKEL (reference sequence). The CDR3 loop reads CASSQITDTQYF. In DNA form, the CDR3 reads TGTGCCAGCAGCCAGATCACAGATACGCAGTATTTT.